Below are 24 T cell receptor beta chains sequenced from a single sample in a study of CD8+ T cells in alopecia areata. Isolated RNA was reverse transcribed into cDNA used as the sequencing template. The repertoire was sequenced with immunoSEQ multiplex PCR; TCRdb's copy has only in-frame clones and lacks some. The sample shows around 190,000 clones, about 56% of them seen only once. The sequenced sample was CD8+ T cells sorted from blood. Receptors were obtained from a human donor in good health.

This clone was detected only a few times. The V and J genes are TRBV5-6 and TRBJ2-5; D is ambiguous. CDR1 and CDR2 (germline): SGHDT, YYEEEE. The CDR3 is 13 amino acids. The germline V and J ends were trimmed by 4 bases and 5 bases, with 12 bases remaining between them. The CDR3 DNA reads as TGTGCCAGCAGCGTCGGACGTTCGGAGACCCAGTACTTC. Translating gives CASSVGRSETQYF.

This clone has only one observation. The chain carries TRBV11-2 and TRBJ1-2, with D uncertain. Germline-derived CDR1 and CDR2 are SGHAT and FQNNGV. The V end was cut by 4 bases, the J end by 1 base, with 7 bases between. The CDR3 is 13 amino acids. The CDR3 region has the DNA TGTGCCAGCAGCTCGGACCTTAACTATGGCTACACCTTC. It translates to CASSSDLNYGYTF.

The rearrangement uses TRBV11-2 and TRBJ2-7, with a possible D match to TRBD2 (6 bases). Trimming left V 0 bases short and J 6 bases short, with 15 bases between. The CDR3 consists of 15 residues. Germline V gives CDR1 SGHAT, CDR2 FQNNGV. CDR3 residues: CASSLDLGRGGEQYF. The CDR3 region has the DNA TGTGCCAGCAGCTTAGATTTAGGGCGGGGAGGCGAGCAGTACTTC.

CDR3 in DNA: TGCGCCAGCAGTCTACATACCTACGAGCAGTACTTC. Its protein product is CASSLHTYEQYF. The chain combines TRBV5-1 with TRBJ2-7; D uncertain. This CDR3 region has 12 residues. V was pared by 5 bases and J by 2 bases, with 8 bases between. Germline V gene data show CDR1 as SGHRS and CDR2 as YFSETQ.

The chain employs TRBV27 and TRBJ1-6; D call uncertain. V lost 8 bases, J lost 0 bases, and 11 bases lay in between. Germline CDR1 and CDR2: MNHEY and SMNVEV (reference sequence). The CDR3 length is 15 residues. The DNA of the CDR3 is TGTGCCAGCGGATTCGGTAGCTCCTATAATTCACCCCTCCACTTT. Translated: CASGFGSSYNSPLHF.

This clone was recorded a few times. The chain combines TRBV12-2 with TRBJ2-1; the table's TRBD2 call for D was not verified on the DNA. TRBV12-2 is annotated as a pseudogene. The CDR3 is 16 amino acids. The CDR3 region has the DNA TGTGCAAGTCGCTCCTTCATGCGGGGCCCTTTGGATGAGCAGTTCTTC. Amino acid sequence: CASRSFMRGPLDEQFF.

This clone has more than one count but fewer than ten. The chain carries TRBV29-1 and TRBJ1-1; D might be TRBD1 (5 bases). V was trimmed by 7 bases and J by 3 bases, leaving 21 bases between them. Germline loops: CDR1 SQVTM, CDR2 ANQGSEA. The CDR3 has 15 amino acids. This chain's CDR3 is CSADLWDGGDTEAFF. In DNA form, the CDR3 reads TGCAGCGCTGACCTGTGGGATGGGGGGGACACTGAAGCTTTCTTT.

The CDR3 here is CASSTIQGVYGYTF. The DNA for the CDR3 is TGTGCCAGCAGTACCATCCAGGGAGTCTATGGCTACACCTTC. The V and J genes are TRBV6-5 and TRBJ1-2; possibly TRBD1 for D (5 bases). Trimming pared 5 bases from V and 4 bases from J, leaving 14 bases between. The CDR3 is 14 residues long. The germline gives CDR1 MNHEY, CDR2 SVGAGI.

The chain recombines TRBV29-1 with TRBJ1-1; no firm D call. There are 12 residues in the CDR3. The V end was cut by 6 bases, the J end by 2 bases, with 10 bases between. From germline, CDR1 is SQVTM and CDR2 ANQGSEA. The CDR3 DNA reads TGCAGCGTGGTGGGAAGTAACACTGAAGCTTTCTTT. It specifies CSVVGSNTEAFF.

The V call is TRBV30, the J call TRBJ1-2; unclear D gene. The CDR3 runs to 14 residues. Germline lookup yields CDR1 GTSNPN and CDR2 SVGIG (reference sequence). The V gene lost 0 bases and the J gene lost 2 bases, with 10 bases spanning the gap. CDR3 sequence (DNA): TGTGCCTGGAGTGTGCTAGGGCCGAACTATGGCTACACCTTC. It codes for CAWSVLGPNYGYTF.

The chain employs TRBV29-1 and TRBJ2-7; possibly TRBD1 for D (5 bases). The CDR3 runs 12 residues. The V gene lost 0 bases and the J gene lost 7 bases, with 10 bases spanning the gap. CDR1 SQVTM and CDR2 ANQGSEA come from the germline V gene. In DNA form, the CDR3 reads TGCAGCGTTGAAGACAGGGTCGGGGAGCAGTACTTC. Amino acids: CSVEDRVGEQYF.

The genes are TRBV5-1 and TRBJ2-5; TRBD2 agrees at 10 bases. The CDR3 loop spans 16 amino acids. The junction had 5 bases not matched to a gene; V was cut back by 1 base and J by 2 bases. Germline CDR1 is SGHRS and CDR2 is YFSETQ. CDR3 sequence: CASSLSSGGRQETQYF. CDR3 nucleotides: TGCGCCAGCAGCTTGTCTAGCGGGGGTAGGCAAGAGACCCAGTACTTC.

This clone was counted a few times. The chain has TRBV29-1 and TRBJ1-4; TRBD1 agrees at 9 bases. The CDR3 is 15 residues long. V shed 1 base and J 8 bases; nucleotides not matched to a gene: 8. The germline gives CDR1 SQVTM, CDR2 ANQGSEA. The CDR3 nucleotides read TGCAGCGTTGAAGGCGAGGACAGGGGCCAGGAAAAACTGTTTTTT. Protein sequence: CSVEGEDRGQEKLFF.

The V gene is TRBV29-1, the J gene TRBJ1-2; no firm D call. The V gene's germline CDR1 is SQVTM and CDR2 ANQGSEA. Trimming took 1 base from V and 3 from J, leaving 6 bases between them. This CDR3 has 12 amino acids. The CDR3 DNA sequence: TGCAGCGTTGAAGGGCTCGACTATGGCTACACCTTC. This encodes CSVEGLDYGYTF.

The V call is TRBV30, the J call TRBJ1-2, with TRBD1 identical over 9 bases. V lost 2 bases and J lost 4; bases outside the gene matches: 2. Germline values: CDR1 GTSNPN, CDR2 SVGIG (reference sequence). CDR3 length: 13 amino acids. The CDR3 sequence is CAWSSTGGYGYTF. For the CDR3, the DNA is TGTGCCTGGAGTTCGACAGGGGGCTATGGCTACACCTTC.

DNA of the CDR3: TGTGCCAGCAGCGAGCCAGGTGGGGGCGCCGATGGCTACACCTTC. It codes for CASSEPGGGADGYTF. V usage is TRBV7-9 and J usage is TRBJ1-2, with D tentatively TRBD1 (6 bases). Trimming took 5 bases from V and 6 from J, leaving 19 bases between them. Germline loops: CDR1 SEHNR, CDR2 FQNEAQ (reference sequence). This CDR3 comprises 15 residues.

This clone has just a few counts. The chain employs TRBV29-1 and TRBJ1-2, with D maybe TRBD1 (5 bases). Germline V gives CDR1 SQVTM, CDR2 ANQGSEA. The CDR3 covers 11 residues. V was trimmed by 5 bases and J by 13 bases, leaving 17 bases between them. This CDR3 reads CSVPLRGVCTF. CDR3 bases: TGCAGCGTTCCTCTCCGGGGGGTTTGCACCTTC.

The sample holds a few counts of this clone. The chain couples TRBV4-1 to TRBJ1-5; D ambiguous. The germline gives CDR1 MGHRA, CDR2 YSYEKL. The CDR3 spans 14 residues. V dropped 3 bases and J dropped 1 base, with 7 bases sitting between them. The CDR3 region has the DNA TGCGCCAGCAGCCATCCGGGGAGCAATCAGCCCCAGCATTTT. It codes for CASSHPGSNQPQHF.

Here the CDR3 reads CASSSGQGNYGYTF. The DNA for the CDR3 is TGTGCCAGCAGCTCAGGACAGGGGAACTATGGCTACACCTTC. The V and J genes are TRBV5-6 and TRBJ1-2; the match to TRBD1 covers 9 bases. The length of the CDR3 is 14 residues. The V gene's germline CDR1 is SGHDT and CDR2 YYEEEE. Unmatched junction bases numbered 2, after V lost 3 bases and J lost 2 bases.

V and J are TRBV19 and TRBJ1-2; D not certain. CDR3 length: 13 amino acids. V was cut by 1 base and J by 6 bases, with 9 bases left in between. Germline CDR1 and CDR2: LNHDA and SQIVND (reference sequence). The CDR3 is CASSIVATDGYTF. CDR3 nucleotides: TGTGCCAGTAGTATAGTGGCGACGGATGGCTACACCTTC.

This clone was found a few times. Written as DNA, the CDR3 is TGCAGCGTGAAGGGCGGGAGCTCCTACGAGCAGTACTTC. It encodes CSVKGGSSYEQYF. This chain connects TRBV29-1 to TRBJ2-7, with 7 bases matching TRBD2. This CDR3 is 13 amino acids long. With V trimmed by 6 bases and J by 0 bases, 5 bases remained unmatched. The V gene's germline CDR1 is SQVTM and CDR2 ANQGSEA.

The CDR3 nucleotides read TGCAGCGTGGGACCCCTTGGGACTGAAGCTTTCTTT. Its protein product is CSVGPLGTEAFF. The chain employs TRBV29-1 and TRBJ1-1; D is perhaps TRBD1 (5 bases). The CDR3 has 12 amino acids. The V end lost 6 bases, the J end lost 5 bases, and 13 bases lay between the germline ends. In germline, CDR1 is SQVTM, CDR2 ANQGSEA.

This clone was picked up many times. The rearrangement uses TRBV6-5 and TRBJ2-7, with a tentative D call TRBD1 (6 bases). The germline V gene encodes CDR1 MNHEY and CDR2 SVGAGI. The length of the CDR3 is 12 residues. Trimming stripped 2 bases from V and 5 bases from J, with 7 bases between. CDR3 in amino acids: CASSYAGDEQYF. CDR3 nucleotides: TGTGCCAGCAGTTACGCAGGGGACGAGCAGTACTTC.

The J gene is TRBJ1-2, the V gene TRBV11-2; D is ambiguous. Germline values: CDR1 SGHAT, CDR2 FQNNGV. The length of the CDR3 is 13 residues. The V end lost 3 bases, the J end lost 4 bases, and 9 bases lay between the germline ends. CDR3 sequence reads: CASSFTTAYGYTF. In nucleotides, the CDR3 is TGTGCCAGCAGCTTTACCACAGCCTATGGCTACACCTTC.